The entry below gives a single T cell receptor beta chain sequence along with its context. It has no known antigen specificity. The read ends 3 residues early relative to the CDR3; the germline J gene fills the gap. Every participant had a single incident cervical HPV16 infection, and women with prevalent HPV16 infections were excluded. Cervical HPV DNA was detected with MY09/MY11 PCR, and genotyping was done with dot-blot hybridization. Roughly 15 mL of heparinized blood were centrifuged, and the buffy coat was split into aliquots, frozen at -30 degrees C, and then kept at -80 degrees C. Genomic DNA was extracted from buffy coat specimens using QIAGEN kits. This sample stems from a study of T cells in women clearing cervical HPV infection (dated by TCRdb to 2016 to 2019). For context, the study as a whole: Cases were 20 to 25 women with histologically confirmed HPV16-related CIN3 or worse, including a couple of invasive cancers. An exploratory proof-of-principle case-control study, nested within the Guanacaste HPV Natural History Study in Costa Rica, was conducted to compare TCR repertoires across cervical HPV16 outcomes. Cases were matched to controls by age within five years and by the year the sample was collected. The 20 to 25 controls were women who cleared a single incident HPV16 infection within 12 months without developing precancer or cancer. Cases had a median age of approximately 32 years compared with about 40 for controls, and baseline characteristics showed no significant differences between the groups. Among cases, blood sampling occurred a median of around 160 days after lesion detection, with an interquartile range of roughly 85 to 200 days. Since HLA typing was available for only a few women, HLA type could not be ruled out as a confounder. Quality controls consisted of five blinded duplicates per group, for a total of roughly 60 samples made up of around 50 participants and roughly ten replicates. Blood from cases was collected at the visit where the lesion was first found, while blood from controls was collected once the infection could no longer be detected. In the parent cohort, about 10,000 women aged 18 or older were enrolled in Guanacaste, Costa Rica, during about 1992 to 1994 and were followed for six to seven years.

V loses 2 bases at its end and J loses 7 bases; junction bases beyond the gene matches: 3. Reading from cysteine to phenylalanine, the CDR3 counts 13 amino acids. The DNA covers only part of the CDR3, 30 bases in frame from base 1. CDR1 and CDR2 were assigned from the germline V gene as KGHSH and LQKENI. On the study overall, not on this receptor specifically: The cross-sectional design could not show whether the associations came before the infection or were a result of it, and neither effector/memory subsets nor HPV-specific T cells were isolated. Cases had lower TRBV6-7 relative abundance than controls (about 0.099% versus 0.16%; Bonferroni P = 0.0008). Because the number of T cells in each sample was unknown, differences in richness could reflect differing T-cell content rather than repertoire biology. Random forest classifiers combining richness and V gene abundances distinguished cases from controls with an estimated AUC of approximately 0.83. TCR repertoire richness was significantly higher in CIN3+ cases than in controls across sequencing depths, while evenness did not differ.

TCR beta CDR3 regions were amplified by multiplex PCR using the immunoSEQ assay from an average of 1200 ng genomic DNA per sample. To correct primer bias, the assay used a complete synthetic TCR repertoire to set an amplification baseline. Amplicons were sequenced on the Illumina platform. In the original analysis: Sequences were error-corrected by clustering with frequency ratios and a modified nearest-neighbor algorithm, then analyzed in the immunoSEQ Analyzer with IMGT gene definitions. TCR richness and evenness were averaged over 20 rarefaction repeats at each rarefaction depth, excluding samples with fewer sequences than the depth. Relative abundances of V, D and J genes were compared between groups using Wilcoxon rank sum tests, with FDR correction applied. In the blinded duplicates, the intraclass correlation was around 96% for TCR richness and averaged around 80% across 65 to 85 gene segments. TCRdb mirrors the immuneACCESS table, restricted to in-frame sequences. Some clones are absent from its copies; in checked studies, under half trace to an unresolved V gene, and the reason for the others is unknown. V and J calls plus clone size are reproduced from that table; the DNA served to infer D and trimming. This sample's clone table shows about 21,000 clones. 9.1% of the sample is held by the ten biggest clonotypes.

The specimen was blood buffy coat. This receptor was taken from a woman between 18 and 69 years old with a cervical HPV16 infection that either progressed to CIN3+ or cleared (not recorded which). Rearrangement joined TRBV18 to TRBJ2-3, with TRBD1 identical over 7 junction bases. The part of the CDR3 DNA that was read is TGTGCCAGCTCACCAGGGACAGAGAATACG. Protein translation: CASSPGTENT. The CDR3 as a whole reads CASSPGTENTQYF.